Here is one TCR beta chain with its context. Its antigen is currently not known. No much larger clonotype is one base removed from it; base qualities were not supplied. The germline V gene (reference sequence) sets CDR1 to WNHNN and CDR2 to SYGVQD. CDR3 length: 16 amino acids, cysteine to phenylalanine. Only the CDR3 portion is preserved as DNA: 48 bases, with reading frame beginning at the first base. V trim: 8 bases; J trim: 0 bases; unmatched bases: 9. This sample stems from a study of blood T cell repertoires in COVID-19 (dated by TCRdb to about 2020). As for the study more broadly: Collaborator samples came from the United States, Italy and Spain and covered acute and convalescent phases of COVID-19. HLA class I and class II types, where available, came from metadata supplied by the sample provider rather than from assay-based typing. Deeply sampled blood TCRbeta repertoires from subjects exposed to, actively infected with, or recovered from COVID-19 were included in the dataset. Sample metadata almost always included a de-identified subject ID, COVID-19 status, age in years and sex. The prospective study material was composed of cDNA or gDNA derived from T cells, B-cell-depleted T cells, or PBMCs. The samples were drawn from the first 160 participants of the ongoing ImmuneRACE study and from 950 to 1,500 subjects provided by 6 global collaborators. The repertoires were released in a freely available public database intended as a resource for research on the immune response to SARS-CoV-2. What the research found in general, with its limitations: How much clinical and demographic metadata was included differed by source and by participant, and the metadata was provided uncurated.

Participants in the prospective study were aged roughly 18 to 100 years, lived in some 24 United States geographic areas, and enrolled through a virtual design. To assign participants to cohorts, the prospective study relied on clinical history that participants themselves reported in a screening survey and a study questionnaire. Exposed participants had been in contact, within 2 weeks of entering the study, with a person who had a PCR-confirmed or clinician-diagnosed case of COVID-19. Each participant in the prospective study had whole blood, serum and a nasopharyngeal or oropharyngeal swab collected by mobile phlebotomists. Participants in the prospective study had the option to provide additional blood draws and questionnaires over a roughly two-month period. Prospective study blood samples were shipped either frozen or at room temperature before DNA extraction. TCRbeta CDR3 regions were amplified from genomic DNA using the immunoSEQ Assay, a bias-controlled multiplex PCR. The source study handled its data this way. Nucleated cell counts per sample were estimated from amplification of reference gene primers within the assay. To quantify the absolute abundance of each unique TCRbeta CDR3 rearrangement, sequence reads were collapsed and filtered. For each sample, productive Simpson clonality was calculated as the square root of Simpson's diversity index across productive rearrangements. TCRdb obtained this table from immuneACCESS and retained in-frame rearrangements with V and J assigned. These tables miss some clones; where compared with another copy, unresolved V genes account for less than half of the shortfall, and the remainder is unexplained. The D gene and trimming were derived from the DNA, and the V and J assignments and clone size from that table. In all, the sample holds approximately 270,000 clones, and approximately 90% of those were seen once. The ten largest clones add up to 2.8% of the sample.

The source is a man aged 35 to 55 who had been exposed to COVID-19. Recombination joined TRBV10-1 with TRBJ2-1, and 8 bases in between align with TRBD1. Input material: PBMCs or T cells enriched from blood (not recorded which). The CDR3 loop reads CASWAGTGRSYNEQFF. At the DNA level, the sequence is TGCGCCAGCTGGGCCGGGACAGGCCGCTCCTACAATGAGCAGTTCTTC.